This TCR beta chain was documented in a study of blood T cell repertoires in COVID-19. About the study: Samples of COVID-19 (acute and convalescent) were obtained from the United States, Italy and Spain.

Per the original data handling: Reference gene primer amplification yielded estimated nucleated cell counts. Method: immunoSEQ multiplex PCR; TCRdb's copy keeps in-frame clones and lacks some. For V, J and clone size, that table is used; D and trimming come from the DNA. The sample has approximately 280,000 clones; around 90% are singletons. Everyone who took part was roughly 18 to 89 years old, and they came from 20 to 25 US areas. Participants had their cohort set by participant-reported clinical history. Sequences were obtained from PBMCs or T cells enriched from blood (not recorded which). This sequence was found in a young woman with acute COVID-19.

CDR3 nucleotides: TGTGCCAGTAGTAATACCAGGGGTGGGCAGCCCCAGCATTTT. Protein: CASSNTRGGQPQHF. The V gene is TRBV19, the J gene TRBJ1-5; D perhaps matches TRBD1 (6 bases). Trimming left V 4 bases short and J 7 bases short, with 14 bases between. The CDR3 loop spans 14 amino acids. Germline V gives CDR1 LNHDA, CDR2 SQIVND (reference sequence).